This T cell receptor beta chain was obtained from a study of PD-1 blockade in mismatch repair-deficient tumors. About the research overall: All were previously treated, progressing patients with about 11 mismatch repair-deficient cancer types.

Sequencing used immunoSEQ multiplex PCR; TCRdb keeps in-frame clones, though not all of them. The sample contains about 130,000 clones, 88% of which appear only once. TCR sequencing covered three patients who responded to pembrolizumab. In germline, CDR1 is MDHEN, CDR2 SYDVKM. The CDR3 length is 14 residues. The germline V and J ends were trimmed by 3 bases and 4 bases, with 12 bases remaining between them. The source was peripheral blood, collected 70 to 73 weeks after starting pembrolizumab. This receptor was taken from an adult with mismatch repair-deficient cancer. The genes are TRBV28 and TRBJ1-1, with D perhaps TRBD1 (5 bases). CDR3 nucleotides: TGTGCCAGCAGTTTTAGGGGTTTGAGCACTGAAGCTTTCTTT. Residues: CASSFRGLSTEAFF.